These 30 T cell receptor beta chains were sequenced from one sample in a study of T cell responses to AZD1222 COVID-19 vaccine (dated by TCRdb to the early 2020s). The protocol used for the library was the immunoSEQ multiplex PCR assay. The clones in this table, taken by TCRdb from immuneACCESS, are in-frame only. Not every clone is retained; where verified, under half of the shortfall comes from an unresolved V gene, and the cause of the rest is unknown. For this sample the table gives some 160,000 clones, of which more than 75% were detected only once. The ten largest account for just under 2% of the sample. The meaning of the sample's time point label: about 28 days (+/-7) after the second vaccine dose. Sequencing was performed on peripheral blood, taken 28 days after the second AZD1222 dose. Receptors were obtained from an adult who received the AZD1222 COVID-19 vaccine.

J is TRBJ1-1 and V is TRBV24-1; 7 bases agree with TRBD1. The CDR3 contains 15 residues. V shed 0 bases, J shed 0 bases, and the junction held 0 bases outside the gene matches. The germline V gene encodes CDR1 KGHDR and CDR2 SFDVKD. The CDR3 spells CATSDLQGVNTEAFF. CDR3 coding DNA: TGTGCCACCAGTGATTTGCAGGGGGTGAACACTGAAGCTTTCTTT.

This clone was seen only once. This chain links TRBV23-1 with TRBJ2-3; 8 nucleotides align to TRBD2. TRBV23-1 is known as an ORF, though its function is uncertain. The CDR3 covers 20 residues. V trimming: 0 bases; J trimming: 8 bases; junction bases outside the gene matches: 22. For the CDR3, the DNA is TGCGCCAGCAGTCAATCGGAACGATGGGGCGGGGGGATCGACCTAGGTACGCAGTATTTT. Translating it yields CASSQSERWGGGIDLGTQYF.

This sequence joins TRBV9 and TRBJ2-5; D remains unclear. The CDR3 has 15 amino acids. The germline V and J ends were trimmed by 2 bases and 2 bases, with 13 bases remaining between them. Germline-derived CDR1 and CDR2 are SGDLS and YYNGEE. Written as DNA, the CDR3 is TGTGCCAGCAGCGTGGGTCACGGAACACAAGAGACCCAGTACTTC. The encoded protein is CASSVGHGTQETQYF. Supplemented by reference TRBV9 and TRBJ2-5, the full variable domain reads DSGVTQTPKHLITATGQRVTLRCSPRSGDLSVYWYQQSLDQGLQFLIQYYNGEERAKGNILERFSAQQFPDLHSELNLSSLELGDSALYFCASSVGHGTQETQYFGPGTRLLVL.

V and J are TRBV4-1 and TRBJ1-2; no reliable D call. From germline, CDR1 is MGHRA and CDR2 YSYEKL. This CDR3 spans 15 amino acids. V lost 1 base, J lost 5 bases, and 14 bases lay in between. CDR3 amino acids: CASSQGTEPTYGYTF. The CDR3 nucleotides read TGCGCCAGCAGCCAAGGGACGGAGCCGACATATGGCTACACCTTC.

The J gene is TRBJ1-1, the V gene TRBV6-5; D is unresolved. CDR1 is MNHEY, CDR2 SVGAGI, per germline. The CDR3 runs to 16 residues. Trimming took off 4 bases at V and 1 base at J, with 16 bases between the two ends. As DNA, the CDR3 is TGTGCCAGCAGTTCCCCGACCGGACTTAAGAACACTGAAGCTTTCTTT. Protein sequence: CASSSPTGLKNTEAFF.

The chain couples TRBV10-3 to TRBJ1-2; a possible D gene is TRBD1 (6 bases). V lost 2 bases, J lost 6 bases, and 13 bases lay in between. The CDR3 is made up of 14 amino acids. Looked up from germline, CDR1 is ENHRY and CDR2 is SYGVKD. In nucleotides, the CDR3 is TGTGCCATCAGTGAGCGAGGACAGCTCGATGGCTACACCTTC. It codes for CAISERGQLDGYTF.

The rearrangement links TRBV7-2 to TRBJ2-7; 10 bases agree with TRBD2. The CDR3 runs 14 residues. J lost 4 bases, V lost 4 bases, and 4 bases had no gene match. Germline lookup yields CDR1 SGHTA and CDR2 FQGNSA. This CDR3 is CASSYASGGYEQYF. CDR3 nucleotide sequence: TGTGCCAGCAGCTATGCTAGCGGGGGTTACGAGCAGTACTTC.

This clone has only one observation. V usage is TRBV7-9 and J usage is TRBJ2-4, with D unresolved. V was clipped by 5 bases and J by 6 bases, with 8 bases between them. This CDR3 contains 12 residues. Germline CDR1 is SEHNR and CDR2 is FQNEAQ (reference sequence). CDR3 DNA: TGTGCCAGCAGCCTACAAGGAAACATTCAGTACTTC. Amino acid sequence: CASSLQGNIQYF.

The chain couples TRBV7-9 to TRBJ2-5; D is possibly TRBD1 or TRBD2 (5 bases each). The CDR3 consists of 15 residues. Per germline, CDR1 SEHNR and CDR2 FQNEAQ (reference sequence). The ends were cut back, 5 bases at V and 4 bases at J, with 17 bases in the middle. The CDR3 here is CASSNSGARGETQYF. CDR3 coding DNA: TGTGCCAGCAGCAATTCCGGGGCACGGGGAGAGACCCAGTACTTC. Full variable domain (outside the CDR3, taken from reference TRBV7-9 and TRBJ2-5): DTGVSQNPRHKITKRGQNVTFRCDPISEHNRLYWYRQTLGQGPEFLTYFQNEAQLEKSRLLSDRFSAERPKGSFSTLEIQRTEQGDSAMYLCASSNSGARGETQYFGPGTRLLVL.

A single count supports this clone. CDR3 in DNA: TGTGCCACCGATACTGGGAACACTGAAGCTTTCTTT. Amino acid sequence: CATDTGNTEAFF. This sequence joins TRBV6-5 and TRBJ1-1; D not certain. The CDR3 is 12 amino acids. The germline V gene has CDR1 MNHEY and CDR2 SVGAGI. V was trimmed by 10 bases and J by 1 base, leaving 10 bases between them.

This chain joins TRBV18 and TRBJ2-2; 9 bases map to TRBD2. Germline V gene data show CDR1 as KGHSH and CDR2 as LQKENI. V shed 2 bases, J shed 4 bases, and the junction held 5 bases outside the gene matches. This CDR3 has 16 amino acids. CDR3 sequence (DNA): TGTGCCAGCTCACCAAGCCAAGCGGGGGGCACCGGGGAGCTGTTTTTT. Protein product: CASSPSQAGGTGELFF. Supplemented by reference TRBV18 and TRBJ2-2, the full variable domain reads NAGVMQNPRHLVRRRGQEARLRCSPMKGHSHVYWYRQLPEEGLKFMVYLQKENIIDESGMPKERFSAEFPKEGPSILRIQQVVRGDSAAYFCASSPSQAGGTGELFFGEGSRLTVL.

This chain links TRBV5-1 with TRBJ2-2; D is ambiguous. V gave up 4 bases and J gave up 0 bases, with 7 bases separating them. This CDR3 is built from 14 residues. Germline-derived CDR1 and CDR2 are SGHRS and YFSETQ. The CDR3 sequence: CASSPTPNTGELFF. CDR3 in DNA: TGCGCCAGCAGCCCGACACCGAACACCGGGGAGCTGTTTTTT.

The V and J genes are TRBV5-1 and TRBJ2-3, with 7 nucleotides matching TRBD2. There are 16 residues in the CDR3. Germline assignment: CDR1 SGHRS and CDR2 YFSETQ. J was trimmed by 4 bases and V by 0 bases; bases with no gene match: 8. The CDR3 region is CASSLGDLGGSDTQYF. CDR3 DNA sequence: TGCGCCAGCAGCTTGGGGGATTTGGGAGGGTCAGATACGCAGTATTTT.

The chain couples TRBV11-2 to TRBJ2-7; D is unresolved. Germline values: CDR1 SGHAT, CDR2 FQNNGV. The V gene lost 1 base and the J gene lost 5 bases, with 3 bases spanning the gap. CDR3 length equals 11 residues. The CDR3 protein is CASSLGDEQYF. The CDR3 DNA follows: TGTGCCAGCAGCTTAGGGGACGAGCAGTACTTC.

The rearrangement uses TRBV18 and TRBJ2-7, with 12 bases matching TRBD1. V dropped 2 bases and J dropped 7; count of bases not matched to a gene: 6. Germline V gives CDR1 KGHSH, CDR2 LQKENI. The CDR3 loop spans 15 amino acids. CDR3 nucleotide sequence: TGTGCCAGCTCACCATTGGGACAGGGGGCGAGGGAGCAGTACTTC. This codes for CASSPLGQGAREQYF.

This sequence joins TRBV5-1 and TRBJ1-3; weak D call: TRBD1 (6 bases). Germline CDR1 is SGHRS and CDR2 is YFSETQ. V lost 0 bases and J lost 2, with 12 bases in between. The CDR3 sequence is 16 residues long. CDR3 bases: TGCGCCAGCAGCTTGGTTGGGGGCGCGGCTGGAAACACCATATATTTT. Translation: CASSLVGGAAGNTIYF.

The chain couples TRBV27 to TRBJ2-3; TRBD2 is a possible D gene (6 bases). The CDR3 covers 14 residues. Trimming removed 6 bases from V and 4 bases from J, with 14 bases in between. Per germline, CDR1 MNHEY and CDR2 SMNVEV (reference sequence). CDR3 sequence (DNA): TGTGCCAGCAGCCTGACTAGTCCAGCAGATACGCAGTATTTT. This gives the protein CASSLTSPADTQYF.

This clone was seen only a few times. The chain has TRBV24-1 and TRBJ1-6; no reliable D call. The CDR3 is 16 amino acids. V was pared by 0 bases and J by 0 bases, with 5 bases between. Germline V gene lookup returns CDR1 KGHDR and CDR2 SFDVKD. In DNA, the CDR3 is TGTGCCACCAGTGATTTGATGAGCTCCTATAATTCACCCCTCCACTTT. It codes for CATSDLMSSYNSPLHF.

The chain is built from TRBV27 and TRBJ2-7; D ambiguous. The ends were cut back, 3 bases at V and 2 bases at J, with 14 bases in the middle. CDR1 and CDR2 (germline): MNHEY, SMNVEV (reference sequence). The CDR3 loop spans 15 amino acids. CDR3 residues: CASSFLPLWTYEQYF. Here the CDR3 DNA reads TGTGCCAGCAGTTTCCTTCCCCTATGGACCTACGAGCAGTACTTC.

J is TRBJ1-5 and V is TRBV19; D remains unclear. CDR3 size: 16 residues. The germline V and J ends were trimmed by 3 bases and 2 bases, with 14 bases remaining between them. Germline V gives CDR1 LNHDA, CDR2 SQIVND (reference sequence). CDR3 nucleotide sequence: TGTGCCAGTAGTATGGATCCAAACAGAGGCAATCAGCCCCAGCATTTT. Translating gives CASSMDPNRGNQPQHF.

The chain couples TRBV5-8 to TRBJ1-2; TRBD1 is a possible D gene (6 bases). Looked up from germline, CDR1 is SGHTS and CDR2 is YDEGEE. V shed 4 bases and J shed 1 base, with 23 bases lying between them. This CDR3 has 18 amino acids. The CDR3 DNA reads TGTGCCAGCAGCCTTCCGGAGTCGGGACACCTTTTTAACTATGGCTACACCTTC. Residues: CASSLPESGHLFNYGYTF.

This clone was detected once. The CDR3 here is CASKDRVYGYTF. DNA of the CDR3: TGTGCCAGCAAGGACAGGGTTTATGGCTACACCTTC. The chain couples TRBV7-2 to TRBJ1-2; 8 bases line up with TRBD1. V dropped 7 bases and J dropped 5; count of bases not matched to a gene: 3. This CDR3 spans 12 amino acids. Germline CDR1 and CDR2: SGHTA and FQGNSA.

The chain employs TRBV10-3 and TRBJ1-1, with 7 bases aligning to TRBD1. V gave up 6 bases and J gave up 5 bases; unmatched junction bases: 9. The CDR3 loop spans 14 amino acids. The germline CDR1 and CDR2 sequences are ENHRY and SYGVKD. CDR3 bases: TGTGCCATCAGCACCGGGACAGCTGGGACTGAAGCTTTCTTT. It yields the protein CAISTGTAGTEAFF.

J is TRBJ1-3 and V is TRBV5-1; perhaps TRBD1 as D (5 bases). V gave up 3 bases and J gave up 8 bases, with 12 bases separating them. Germline CDR1 is SGHRS and CDR2 is YFSETQ. The CDR3 is 13 amino acids. CDR3 protein: CASSSRTGDTIYF. DNA for the CDR3: TGCGCCAGCAGCTCCCGGACGGGGGACACCATATATTTT.

CDR3 in DNA: TGTGCCACCAGCGAACCGGGAGACCTAATAGGCTACACCTTC. Translated: CATSEPGDLIGYTF. This chain uses TRBV15 with TRBJ1-2; D uncertain. This CDR3 is 14 amino acids long. Germline values: CDR1 LNHNV, CDR2 YYDKDF (reference sequence). Deletions cut 5 bases from V and 8 bases from J, with 18 bases between. The full variable domain, its missing parts supplied by reference TRBV15 and TRBJ1-2, is DAMVIQNPRYQVTQFGKPVTLSCSQTLNHNVMYWYQQKSSQAPKLLFHYYDKDFNNEADTPDNFQSRRPNTSFCFLDIRSPGLGDTAMYLCATSEPGDLIGYTFGSGTRLTVV.

The CDR3 coding sequence is TGCGCCAGCAGCCCGGACAGGCGGGCCGGGGAGCTGTTTTTT. Its translation: CASSPDRRAGELFF. The rearrangement joins TRBV5-1 to TRBJ2-2, with 7 bases fitting TRBD1. This CDR3 comprises 14 residues. V lost 4 bases and J lost 6; bases outside the gene matches: 6. The germline gives CDR1 SGHRS, CDR2 YFSETQ.

The chain links TRBV12-5 to TRBJ2-7; 11 positions agree with TRBD2. Germline V gene lookup returns CDR1 LGHNT and CDR2 FRNRAP. CDR3 size: 14 residues. V lost 4 bases and J lost 4; bases outside the gene matches: 3. Here the CDR3 reads CASGSSGRLYEQYF. In nucleotides, the CDR3 is TGTGCTAGTGGTTCTAGCGGGAGGCTTTACGAGCAGTACTTC.

The rearrangement uses TRBV6-1 and TRBJ1-5; D gene unclear. Germline assignment: CDR1 MNHNS and CDR2 SASEGT. V lost 3 bases and J 3 bases, leaving 9 bases between the germline ends. This CDR3 comprises 14 residues. Here the CDR3 reads CASSDSYANQPQHF. For the CDR3, the DNA is TGTGCCAGCAGTGATAGTTATGCCAATCAGCCCCAGCATTTT.

The V gene is TRBV29-1, the J gene TRBJ1-1; 8 bases fit TRBD1. Germline assignment: CDR1 SQVTM and CDR2 ANQGSEA. The CDR3 extends over 12 amino acids. The J segment lost 6 bases and the V segment lost 7 bases, leaving 7 bases of the junction unmatched. The CDR3: CSAEDREAEAFF. The CDR3, as DNA: TGCAGCGCCGAGGACAGGGAGGCTGAAGCTTTCTTT.

The chain has TRBV28 and TRBJ2-7, with TRBD2 as a possible D gene (5 bases). The CDR3 covers 15 residues. Trimming removed 3 bases from V and 2 bases from J, with 14 bases in between. In germline, CDR1 is MDHEN, CDR2 SYDVKM. The CDR3 bases are TGTGCCAGCAGTTTTAAGTGGGAGCCAGCCTACGAGCAGTACTTC. Protein product: CASSFKWEPAYEQYF.